The 28 T cell receptor beta chains presented below share a single source sample, sequenced in a study of T cells expressing NK-cell markers. From its re-call of the 5' RACE reads, TCRdb lists each CDR3 protein once, without DNA. This sample's clone table lists 500,000 to 700,000 distinct CDR3 sequences. The specimen was blood T cells: a sorted CD56 or NKG2C T cell subset, CD4+ or CD8+ T cells, or bulk PBMC T cells (not recorded which). The receptor source for this set is a man aged 18 to 30 in good health.

V gene TRBV18 combines with J gene TRBJ2-1. In germline, CDR1 is KGHSH, CDR2 LQKENI. The CDR3 extends over 17 amino acids. CDR3 protein: CASSSTSNGRTYNEQFF.

The V call is TRBV2, the J call TRBJ1-3; without DNA, the TCRdb call of TRBD1 cannot be checked. Germline loops: CDR1 SNHLY, CDR2 FYNNEI. CDR3 length equals 15 residues. CDR3 in amino acids: CASSETGRAGNTIYF.

The chain joins TRBV20-1 to TRBJ2-5; no DNA is available, so the TRBD2 call from TCRdb remains unchecked. Germline V gene sequence: CDR1 DFQATT, CDR2 SNEGSKA (reference sequence). The length of the CDR3 is 14 residues. CDR3 amino acids: CSASISGRGETQYF.

The chain couples TRBV5-1 to TRBJ2-3; the D call from TCRdb, TRBD1, cannot be confirmed without DNA. Germline CDR1 is SGHRS and CDR2 is YFSETQ. This CDR3 is 16 amino acids long. CDR3 amino acids: CASSVGTSTSTDTQYF.

The rearrangement joins TRBV15 to TRBJ2-5. The CDR3 covers 14 residues. CDR1 and CDR2 from the germline V gene are LNHNV and YYDKDF (reference sequence). The CDR3 loop is CATSRDPQRGTQYF.

J is TRBJ2-1 and V is TRBV5-6. Per germline, CDR1 SGHDT and CDR2 YYEEEE. The length of the CDR3 is 16 residues. The CDR3: CASSSTRRSSYNEQFF. Based on the CDR3 plus reference TRBV5-6 and TRBJ2-1, the full variable domain is DAGVTQSPTHLIKTRGQQVTLRCSPKSGHDTVSWYQQALGQGPQFIFQYYEEEERQRGNFPDRFSGHQFPNYSSELNVNALLLGDSALYLCASSSTRRSSYNEQFFGPGTRLTVL.

This rearrangement joins TRBV12-3 or TRBV12-4 to TRBJ1-1; TCRdb's D gene call, TRBD1, goes unchecked for lack of DNA. The CDR3 totals 13 residues. The CDR3 region is CASSLRGREEAFF.

The genes are TRBV5-1 and TRBJ2-1; TCRdb gives TRBD2 as the D gene, but with no DNA this cannot be confirmed. Germline values: CDR1 SGHRS, CDR2 YFSETQ. The CDR3 consists of 21 residues. The CDR3 loop is CASSFFVPGTSGRASYNEQFF.

The chain recombines TRBV12-3 or TRBV12-4 with TRBJ2-3; TCRdb designates TRBD1, a call that cannot be tested without DNA. CDR3 length: 14 residues. This chain's CDR3 is CASRLAGQVGTQYF.

The chain has TRBV6-1 and TRBJ2-1; TCRdb names TRBD1, which stays unverified in the absence of DNA. From germline, CDR1 is MNHNS and CDR2 SASEGT. The CDR3 has 12 residues. Here the CDR3 reads CASSRDYNEQFF.

This rearrangement joins TRBV27 to TRBJ2-2; absent DNA, TCRdb's TRBD2 call cannot be checked. CDR1 and CDR2 (germline): MNHEY, SMNVEV (reference sequence). The CDR3 consists of 16 residues. The CDR3 reads CASSKRLAGGTGELFF.

The chain links TRBV28 to TRBJ2-3. The CDR3 is 15 amino acids. Germline V CDR1 and CDR2: MDHEN, SYDVKM. The chain's CDR3 is CASKLRGYDTDTQYF.

The chain couples TRBV6-2 or TRBV6-3 to TRBJ2-1; the D call of TRBD2 rests on TCRdb alone, since no DNA is present to check it. The CDR3 runs to 19 residues. From germline, CDR1 is MNHEY and CDR2 SVGEGT. CDR3 loop: CASRRGGLAGILSNNEQFF.

V and J are TRBV2 and TRBJ2-1; TCRdb picks TRBD2, but there is no DNA to check that call. This CDR3 has 11 amino acids. Germline loops: CDR1 SNHLY, CDR2 FYNNEI. The CDR3 sequence: CASMGSGTQFF.

This chain joins TRBV28 and TRBJ2-2; the D call from TCRdb, TRBD2, cannot be confirmed without DNA. The CDR3 is 17 residues long. Per the germline V gene, CDR1 is MDHEN and CDR2 is SYDVKM. CDR3 sequence reads: CASSFGGLAENTGELFF.

The chain has TRBV20-1 and TRBJ1-2. Germline V gene sequence: CDR1 DFQATT, CDR2 SNEGSKA (reference sequence). This CDR3 has 15 amino acids. The CDR3 region is CSAESQMNVGYGYTF.

The V call is TRBV7-9, the J call TRBJ2-1; TCRdb proposes TRBD1, but this gene call is untestable without DNA. Per the germline V gene, CDR1 is SEHNR and CDR2 is FQNEAQ (reference sequence). The CDR3 is 14 amino acids. CDR3 region: CASGGDRGIDEQFF.

The chain links TRBV12-3 or TRBV12-4 to TRBJ2-7; with no DNA, the TCRdb D assignment of TRBD1 cannot be verified. The CDR3 consists of 16 residues. The CDR3 is CASSLVVLGQGREQYF.

The chain combines TRBV4-3 with TRBJ1-1; TCRdb's D call, TRBD1, is unchecked because there is no DNA. The CDR3 consists of 14 residues. The V gene's germline CDR1 is LGHNA and CDR2 YSLEER. CDR3 region: CASSNLTVTAGAFF.

V and J are TRBV27 and TRBJ1-4; no DNA is available, so the TRBD1 call from TCRdb remains unchecked. Germline CDR1 MNHEY, CDR2 SMNVEV (reference sequence). This CDR3 spans 15 amino acids. The CDR3 is CASSPGTATNEKLFF. The complete variable domain, with remaining parts taken from reference TRBV27 and TRBJ1-4, reads EAQVTQNPRYLITVTGKKLTVTCSQNMNHEYMSWYRQDPGLGLRQIYYSMNVEVTDKGDVPEGYKVSRKEKRNFPLILESPSPNQTSLYFCASSPGTATNEKLFFGSGTQLSVL.

This chain connects TRBV3-1 to TRBJ1-3. Germline-derived CDR1 and CDR2 are LGHDT and YNNKEL (reference sequence). The CDR3 length is 13 residues. CDR3 amino acids: CASSQDFGNTIYF.

V gene TRBV29-1 combines with J gene TRBJ2-3; the TCRdb D gene call, TRBD1, has no DNA to confirm it. The CDR3 is 16 amino acids. The V gene's germline CDR1 is SQVTM and CDR2 ANQGSEA. The CDR3 here is CSVGPAGGTSTDTQYF.

CDR3 amino acids: CASTWGAENYGYTF. The chain uses TRBV7-9 and TRBJ1-2; the TCRdb call, TRBD1, lacks DNA for checking. This CDR3 spans 14 amino acids. Per germline, CDR1 SEHNR and CDR2 FQNEAQ (reference sequence).

The V and J genes are TRBV11-2 and TRBJ2-2; TCRdb's D gene call, TRBD2, goes unchecked for lack of DNA. This CDR3 contains 17 residues. From germline, CDR1 is SGHAT and CDR2 FQNNGV. CDR3 in amino acids: CASSLDGRTSNTGELFF.

The chain has TRBV12-3 or TRBV12-4 and TRBJ2-1. This CDR3 is 13 amino acids long. CDR3 sequence reads: CASSLSIQWEQFF.

The chain links TRBV5-1 to TRBJ2-1; TCRdb's D gene call, TRBD2, goes unchecked for lack of DNA. This CDR3 is built from 16 residues. The V gene's germline CDR1 is SGHRS and CDR2 YFSETQ. This CDR3 is CASSSILAGIYNEQFF.

This CDR3 is CSVVIHPQETQYF. The chain is built from TRBV29-1 and TRBJ2-5. Germline CDR1 and CDR2: SQVTM and ANQGSEA. This CDR3 has 13 amino acids.

The V gene is TRBV12-3 or TRBV12-4, the J gene TRBJ2-5; checking the TCRdb D call of TRBD1 is not possible without DNA. The CDR3 loop spans 14 amino acids. The CDR3 sequence is CASRDRDIQETQYF.